The rows below give T cell receptor beta chains drawn from one sample of a study of shared clonotypes between healthy human individuals. The assay was immunoSEQ multiplex PCR, and TCRdb's table has in-frame clones only and misses some. Here the sample spans about 2.4 million clones, roughly 93% being singletons. The material sequenced was naive CD4+ T cells from PBMCs. Source of these receptors: a man between 18 and 35 years old in good health. Some clones in this sample may be carry-over from other donors' samples. Each CDR3 is given with its conserved first and last residue. A D gene is named only where the DNA matches it firmly. A row's size may be missing; if present it is once, few, many or a size class.

v_call	j_call	d_call	clone_size	cdr3_nt	cdr3_aa
TRBV5-1	TRBJ2-5	NA	NA	TGCGCCAGCAAATCCGGGACCCCGGTTGAGACCCAGTACTTC	CASKSGTPVETQYF
TRBV6-5	TRBJ1-5	NA	NA	TGTGCCAGCAGAACCGGGACAAGTGGCAATCAGCCCCAGCATTTT	CASRTGTSGNQPQHF
TRBV15	TRBJ1-2	NA	few	TGTGCCACCAGCAGAGGAACGGGCAGAGCTAACTATGGCTACACCTTC	CATSRGTGRANYGYTF
TRBV18	TRBJ2-1	NA	NA	TGTGCCAGCTCACCACGAGGGTACAATGAGCAGTTCTTC	CASSPRGYNEQFF
TRBV7-6	TRBJ1-3	TRBD1	NA	TGTGCCAGCAGCCAACGACAGGGCGGGGACACCATATATTTT	CASSQRQGGDTIYF
TRBV29-1	TRBJ2-7	NA	few	TGCAGCGTTGGTTCCTACGAGCAGTACTTC	CSVGSYEQYF
TRBV29-1	TRBJ2-3	NA	NA	TGCAGCGTTGAGGGCTCCACCCGCACAGATACGCAGTATTTT	CSVEGSTRTDTQYF
TRBV11-2	TRBJ1-4	NA	NA	TGTGCCAGCAGCTCGGGGGCATCGGCTAATGAAAAACTGTTTTTT	CASSSGASANEKLFF
TRBV7-7	TRBJ2-1	NA	NA	TGTGCCAGCAGCTTAACGGGCGCTAGGGGTGAGCAGTTCTTC	CASSLTGARGEQFF
TRBV5-1	TRBJ2-3	NA	NA	TGCGCCAGCAGCTTAGGGGTGGAAGATACGCAGTATTTT	CASSLGVEDTQYF
TRBV5-1	TRBJ2-5	TRBD2	NA	TGCGCCAGCAGCTACGGACTAGCGGGAGGAGAGACCCAGTACTTC	CASSYGLAGGETQYF
TRBV21-1	TRBJ2-3	NA	once	TGTGCCAGCAGCAAAGAGGTCAGGGGGCCAGATACGCAGTATTTT	CASSKEVRGPDTQYF
TRBV28	TRBJ2-3	NA	once	TGTGCCAGCACCTTATCCGGAGATGGGACTCCCCTATTGAGGAACACAGATACGCAGTATTTT	CASTLSGDGTPLLRNTDTQYF
TRBV19	TRBJ1-3	NA	NA	TGTGCCAGTAGTTTCGGAAACACCATATATTTT	CASSFGNTIYF
TRBV7-9	TRBJ2-1	TRBD2	NA	TGTGCCAGCAGCTTAGTAGCGGGGATTCAGTTCTTC	CASSLVAGIQFF
TRBV6-1	TRBJ1-2	TRBD1	NA	TGTGCCAGCATAAGGGACAGGGGAGAATATTATGGCTACACCTTC	CASIRDRGEYYGYTF
TRBV28	TRBJ2-6	NA	NA	TGTGCCAGCAGGCAGGGGTACGTCACTGGGGCCAACGTCCTGACTTTC	CASRQGYVTGANVLTF
TRBV5-4	TRBJ2-2	TRBD2	NA	TGTGCCAGCAGCTTAGCGGGAGGGTACACCGGGGAGCTGTTTTTT	CASSLAGGYTGELFF
TRBV5-1	TRBJ2-5	NA	NA	TGCGCCAGCAGCTTGGTGGAAGGCCTATTTGAGACCCAGTACTTC	CASSLVEGLFETQYF
TRBV9	TRBJ2-1	TRBD2	NA	TGTGCCAGCAGCGTAGCTGGCGGGGGGGCCTACAATGAGCAGTTCTTC	CASSVAGGGAYNEQFF
TRBV4-2	TRBJ2-5	NA	NA	TGTGCCAGCAGCCAAGGACTGAGACAAGAGACCCAGTACTTC	CASSQGLRQETQYF
TRBV27	TRBJ2-2	NA	once	TGTGCCAGCAGCACTAGGAGGGACACCGGGGAGCTGTTTTTT	CASSTRRDTGELFF
TRBV30	TRBJ2-5	NA	NA	TGTGCCTGGAGTCTAGGGTTGAGGGAGACCCAGTACTTC	CAWSLGLRETQYF